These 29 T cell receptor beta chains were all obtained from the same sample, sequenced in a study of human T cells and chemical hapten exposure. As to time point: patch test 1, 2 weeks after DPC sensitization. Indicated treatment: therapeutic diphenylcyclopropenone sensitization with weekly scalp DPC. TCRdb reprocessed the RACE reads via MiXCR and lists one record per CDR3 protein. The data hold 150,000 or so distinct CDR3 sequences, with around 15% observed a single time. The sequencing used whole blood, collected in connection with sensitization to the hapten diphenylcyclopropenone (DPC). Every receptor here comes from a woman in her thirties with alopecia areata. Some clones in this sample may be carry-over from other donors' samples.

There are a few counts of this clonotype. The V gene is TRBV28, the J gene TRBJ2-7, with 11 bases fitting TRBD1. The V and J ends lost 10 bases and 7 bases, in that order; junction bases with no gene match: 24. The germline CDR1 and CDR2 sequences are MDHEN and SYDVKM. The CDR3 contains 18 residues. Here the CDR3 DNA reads TGTGCCAAAAATGGGACAGTGACTCAGGGACAGGGGGGAGAGGAGCAGTACTTC. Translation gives CAKNGTVTQGQGGEEQYF.

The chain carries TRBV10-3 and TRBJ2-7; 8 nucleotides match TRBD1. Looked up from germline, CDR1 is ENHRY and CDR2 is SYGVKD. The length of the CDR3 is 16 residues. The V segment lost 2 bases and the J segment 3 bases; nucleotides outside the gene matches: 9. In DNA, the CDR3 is TGTGCCATCAGTGAGATACAGGGGGTTTTGGACTACGAGCAGTACTTC. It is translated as CAISEIQGVLDYEQYF.

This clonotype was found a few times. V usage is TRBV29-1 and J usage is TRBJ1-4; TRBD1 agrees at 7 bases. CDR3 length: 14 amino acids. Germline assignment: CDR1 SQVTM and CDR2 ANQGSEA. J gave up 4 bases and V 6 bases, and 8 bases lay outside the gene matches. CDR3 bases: TGCAGCGTGGCGCGGACAGGCCTTAATGAAAAACTGTTTTTT. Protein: CSVARTGLNEKLFF.

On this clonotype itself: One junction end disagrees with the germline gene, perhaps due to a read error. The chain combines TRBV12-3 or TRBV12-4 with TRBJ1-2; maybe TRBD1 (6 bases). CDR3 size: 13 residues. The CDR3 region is CVSSPDRNYGYTF. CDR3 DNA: TGTGTCAGCAGCCCAGACAGGAACTATGGCTACACCTTC.

In DNA form, the CDR3 reads TGTGCCAGCTGGGGCCCAGGGACGAATTCACCCCTCCACTTT. This sequence encodes CASWGPGTNSPLHF. This sequence joins TRBV25-1 and TRBJ1-6; the D gene is possibly TRBD1 (5 bases). This CDR3 has 14 amino acids. Trimming removed 8 bases at V and 7 bases at J, with 15 bases between. Per the germline V gene, CDR1 is MGHDK and CDR2 is SYGVNS. Full variable domain (remainder filled in from reference TRBV25-1 and TRBJ1-6): EADIYQTPRYLVIGTGKKITLECSQTMGHDKMYWYQQDPGMELHLIHYSYGVNSTEKGDLSSESTVSRIRTEHFPLTLESARPSHTSQYLCASWGPGTNSPLHFGNGTRLTVT.

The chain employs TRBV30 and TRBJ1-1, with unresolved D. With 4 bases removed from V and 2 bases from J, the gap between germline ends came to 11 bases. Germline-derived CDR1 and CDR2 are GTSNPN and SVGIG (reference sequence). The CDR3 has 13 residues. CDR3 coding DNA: TGTGCCTGGACTTTAGTGACTAACACTGAAGCTTTCTTT. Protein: CAWTLVTNTEAFF. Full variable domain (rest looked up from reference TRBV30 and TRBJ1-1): SQTIHQWPATLVQPVGSPLSLECTVEGTSNPNLYWYRQAAGRGLQLLFYSVGIGQISSEVPQNLSASRPQDRQFILSSKKLLLSDSGFYLCAWTLVTNTEAFFGQGTRLTVV.

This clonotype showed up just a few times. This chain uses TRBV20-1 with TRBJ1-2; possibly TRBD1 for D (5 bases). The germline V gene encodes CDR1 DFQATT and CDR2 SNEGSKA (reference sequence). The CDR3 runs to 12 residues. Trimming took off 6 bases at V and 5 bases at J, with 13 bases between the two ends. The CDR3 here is CSAGTDGYGYTF. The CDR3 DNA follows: TGCAGTGCAGGGACGGACGGATATGGCTACACCTTC.

The CDR3 spells CASSGQPAGEQFF. CDR3 nucleotide sequence: TGTGCCAGCAGCGGGCAGCCAGCGGGTGAGCAGTTCTTC. The chain links TRBV5-4 to TRBJ2-1; D may be TRBD2 (6 bases). Per germline, CDR1 SGHNT and CDR2 YYREEE (reference sequence). CDR3 size: 13 residues. V lost 4 bases, J lost 9 bases, and 14 bases lay in between.

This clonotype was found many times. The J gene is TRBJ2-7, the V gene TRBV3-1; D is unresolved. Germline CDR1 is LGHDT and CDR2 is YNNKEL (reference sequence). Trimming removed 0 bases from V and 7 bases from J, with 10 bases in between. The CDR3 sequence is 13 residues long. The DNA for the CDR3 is TGTGCCAGCAGCCAAGACCCATCAGAGGAGCAGTACTTC. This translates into CASSQDPSEEQYF.

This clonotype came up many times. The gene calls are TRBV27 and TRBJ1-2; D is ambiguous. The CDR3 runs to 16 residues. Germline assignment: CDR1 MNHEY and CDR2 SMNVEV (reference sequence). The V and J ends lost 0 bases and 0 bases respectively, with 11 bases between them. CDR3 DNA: TGTGCCAGCAGTTTATCAGTTGTCCGGGCTAACTATGGCTACACCTTC. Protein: CASSLSVVRANYGYTF.

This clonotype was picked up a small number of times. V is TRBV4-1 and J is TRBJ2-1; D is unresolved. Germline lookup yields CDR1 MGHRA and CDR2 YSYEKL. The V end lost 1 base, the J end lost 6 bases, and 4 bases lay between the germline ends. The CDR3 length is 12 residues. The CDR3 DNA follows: TGCGCCAGCAGCCAAGCCTTCAATGAGCAGTTCTTC. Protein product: CASSQAFNEQFF.

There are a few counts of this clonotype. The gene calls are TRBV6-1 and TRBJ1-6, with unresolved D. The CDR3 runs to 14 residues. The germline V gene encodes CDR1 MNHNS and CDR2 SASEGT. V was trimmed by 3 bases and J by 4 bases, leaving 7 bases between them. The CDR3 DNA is TGTGCCAGCAGTGAGTCAGTATATAATTCACCCCTCCACTTT. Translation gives CASSESVYNSPLHF.

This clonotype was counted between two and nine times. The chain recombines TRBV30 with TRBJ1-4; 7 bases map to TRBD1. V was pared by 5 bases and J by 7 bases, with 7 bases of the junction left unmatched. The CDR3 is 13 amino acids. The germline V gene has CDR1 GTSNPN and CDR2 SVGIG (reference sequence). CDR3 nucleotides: TGTGCCTGGTCGCTTACAGGGGCTGAAAAACTGTTTTTT. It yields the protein CAWSLTGAEKLFF.

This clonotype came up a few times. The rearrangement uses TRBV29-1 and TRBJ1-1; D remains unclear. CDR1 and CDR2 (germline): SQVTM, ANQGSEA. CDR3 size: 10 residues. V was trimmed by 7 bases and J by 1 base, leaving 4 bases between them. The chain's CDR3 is CSAKNTEAFF. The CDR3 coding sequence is TGCAGCGCTAAGAACACTGAAGCTTTCTTT.

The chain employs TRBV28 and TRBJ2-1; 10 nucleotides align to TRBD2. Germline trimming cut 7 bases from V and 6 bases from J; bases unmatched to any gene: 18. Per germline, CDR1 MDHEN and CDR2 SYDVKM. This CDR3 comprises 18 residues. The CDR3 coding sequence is TGTGCCAGCACTAACAGCGGCCACAGCGGGAGGGCCTTCAATGAGCAGTTCTTC. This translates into CASTNSGHSGRAFNEQFF.

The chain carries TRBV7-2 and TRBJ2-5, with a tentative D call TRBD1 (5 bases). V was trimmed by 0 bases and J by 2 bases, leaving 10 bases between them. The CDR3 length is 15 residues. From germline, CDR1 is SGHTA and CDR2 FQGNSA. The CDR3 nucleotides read TGTGCCAGCAGCTTAGCGCAGGCAGGGCAAGAGACCCAGTACTTC. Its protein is CASSLAQAGQETQYF.

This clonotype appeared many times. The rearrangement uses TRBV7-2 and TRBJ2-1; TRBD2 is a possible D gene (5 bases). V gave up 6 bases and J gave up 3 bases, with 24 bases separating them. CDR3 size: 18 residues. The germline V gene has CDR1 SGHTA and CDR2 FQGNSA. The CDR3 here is CASRPRGNAQRFYNEQFF. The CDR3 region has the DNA TGTGCCAGCAGACCGCGAGGGAATGCGCAGAGGTTCTACAATGAGCAGTTCTTC.

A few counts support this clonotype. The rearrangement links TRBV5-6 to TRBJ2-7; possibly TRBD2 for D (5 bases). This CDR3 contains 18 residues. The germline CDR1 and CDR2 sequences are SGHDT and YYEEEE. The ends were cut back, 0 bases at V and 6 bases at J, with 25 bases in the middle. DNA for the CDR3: TGTGCCAGCAGCTTGGAATTAAGCCGGGGAACCCGATCGAGCGAGCAGTACTTC. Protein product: CASSLELSRGTRSSEQYF.

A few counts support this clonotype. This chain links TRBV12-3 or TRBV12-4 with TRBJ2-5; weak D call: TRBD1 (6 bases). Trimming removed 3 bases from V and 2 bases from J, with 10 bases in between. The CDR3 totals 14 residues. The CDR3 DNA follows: TGTGCCAGCAGTTTTGGGACACAGCAAGAGACCCAGTACTTC. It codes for CASSFGTQQETQYF.

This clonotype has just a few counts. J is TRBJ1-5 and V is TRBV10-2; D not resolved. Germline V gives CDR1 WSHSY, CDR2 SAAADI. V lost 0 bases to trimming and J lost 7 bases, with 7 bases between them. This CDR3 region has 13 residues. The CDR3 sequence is CASSESGGQPQHF. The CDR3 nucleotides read TGCGCCAGCAGTGAGTCCGGAGGGCAGCCCCAGCATTTT.

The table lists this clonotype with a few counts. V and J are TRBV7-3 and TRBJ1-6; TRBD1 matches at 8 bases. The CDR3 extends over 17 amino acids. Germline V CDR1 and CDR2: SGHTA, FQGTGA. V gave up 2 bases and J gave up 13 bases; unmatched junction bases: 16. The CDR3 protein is CASSLDLDRAFQSPLHF. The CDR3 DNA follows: TGTGCCAGCAGCTTAGACTTGGACAGGGCATTTCAATCTCCCCTCCACTTT. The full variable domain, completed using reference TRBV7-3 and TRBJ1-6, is GAGVSQTPSNKVTEKGKYVELRCDPISGHTALYWYRQSLGQGPEFLIYFQGTGAADDSGLPNDRFFAVRPEGSVSTLKIQRTERGDSAVYLCASSLDLDRAFQSPLHFGNGTRLTVT.

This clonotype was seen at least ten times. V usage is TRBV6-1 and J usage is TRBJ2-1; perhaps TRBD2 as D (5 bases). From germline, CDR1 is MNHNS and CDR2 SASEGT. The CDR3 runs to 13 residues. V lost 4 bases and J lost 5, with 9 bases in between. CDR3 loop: CASSAGENNEQFF. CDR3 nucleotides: TGTGCCAGCAGTGCCGGGGAAAACAATGAGCAGTTCTTC.

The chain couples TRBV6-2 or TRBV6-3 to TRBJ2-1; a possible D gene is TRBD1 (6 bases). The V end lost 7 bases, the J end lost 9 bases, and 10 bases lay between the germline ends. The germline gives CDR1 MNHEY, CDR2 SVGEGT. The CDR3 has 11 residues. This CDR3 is CASTARGEQFF. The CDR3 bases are TGTGCCAGCACTGCCAGGGGTGAGCAGTTCTTC.

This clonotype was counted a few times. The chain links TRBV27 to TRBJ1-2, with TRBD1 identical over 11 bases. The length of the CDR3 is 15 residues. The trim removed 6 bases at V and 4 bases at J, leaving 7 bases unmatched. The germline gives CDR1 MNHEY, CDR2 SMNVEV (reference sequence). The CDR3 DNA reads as TGTGCCAGCAGCCGTGGACAGGGGGCGAGCTATGGCTACACCTTC. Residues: CASSRGQGASYGYTF.

CDR3 in amino acids: CASSPRSGVYNEQFF. The CDR3 DNA reads as TGTGCCAGCAGCCCCAGAAGCGGGGTTTACAATGAGCAGTTCTTC. The chain couples TRBV12-3 or TRBV12-4 to TRBJ2-1; the match to TRBD2 covers 7 bases. V was pared by 6 bases and J by 4 bases, with 9 bases of the junction left unmatched. The CDR3 runs 15 residues.

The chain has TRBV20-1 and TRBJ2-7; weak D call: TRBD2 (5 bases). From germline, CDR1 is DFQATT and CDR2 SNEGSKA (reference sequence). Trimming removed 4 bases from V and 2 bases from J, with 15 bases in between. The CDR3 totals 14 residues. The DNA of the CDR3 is TGCAGTGCTACTAAGGAGGCCTCAGCCTACGAGCAGTACTTC. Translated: CSATKEASAYEQYF.

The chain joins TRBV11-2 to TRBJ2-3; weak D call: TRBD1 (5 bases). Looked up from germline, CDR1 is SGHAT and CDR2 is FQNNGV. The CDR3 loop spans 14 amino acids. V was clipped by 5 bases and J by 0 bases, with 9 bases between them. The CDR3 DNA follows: TGTGCCAGCAGCACCCGACAGAGCACAGATACGCAGTATTTT. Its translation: CASSTRQSTDTQYF.

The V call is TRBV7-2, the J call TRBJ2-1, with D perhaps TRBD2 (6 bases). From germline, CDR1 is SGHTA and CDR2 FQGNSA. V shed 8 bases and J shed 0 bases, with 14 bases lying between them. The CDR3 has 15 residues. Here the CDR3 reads CASSPLGSSYNEQFF. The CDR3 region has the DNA TGTGCCAGCTCCCCCCTCGGGAGCTCCTACAATGAGCAGTTCTTC.

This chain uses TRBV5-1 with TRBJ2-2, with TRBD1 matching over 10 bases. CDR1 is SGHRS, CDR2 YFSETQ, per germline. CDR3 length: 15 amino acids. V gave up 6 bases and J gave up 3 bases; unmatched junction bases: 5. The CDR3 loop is CASKDRGLDTGELFF. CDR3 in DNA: TGCGCCAGCAAAGACAGGGGGCTCGACACCGGGGAGCTGTTTTTT.